The TCR beta chain under discussion was sequenced for a study of blood T cell repertoires in COVID-19. Looking at the study overall: T cells, B-cell-depleted T cells, or PBMCs supplied cDNA or gDNA.

Using immunoSEQ multiplex PCR, the repertoire was profiled, and TCRdb retains in-frame clones only, with some absent. This table holds about 190,000 clones, around 80% found once. CDR3 size: 14 residues. Germline V gene data show CDR1 as LGHNA and CDR2 as YSLEER. V was cut by 6 bases and J by 6 bases, with 16 bases left in between. Sequencing used peripheral blood. This sequence joins TRBV4-3 and TRBJ2-3, with unresolved D. The TCR comes from a woman aged 45-65 years with acute or convalescent COVID-19. For the CDR3, the DNA is TGCGCCAGCAGTCGAACAAGTGGTATGGATACGCAGTATTTT. Amino acid sequence: CASSRTSGMDTQYF.